The table lists the clone carrying this TCR beta chain with a count of one. Generated by immunoSEQ multiplex PCR, the TCRdb table keeps only in-frame clones and is missing some. The sample lists about 320,000 clones; about 82% were seen once. The data were obtained in a study of blood T cell repertoires in COVID-19. As for the study in general: Whether acute or convalescent, the COVID-19 samples came from the United States, Italy and Spain. T cells, B-cell-depleted T cells, or PBMCs supplied cDNA or gDNA.

Sequenced input: peripheral blood. The receptor comes from a human donor in a cohort sampled during active COVID-19.

CDR3 sequence reads: CASSLGIPPRQGYGYTF. The CDR3 DNA is TGTGCCAGCAGCTTAGGGATACCCCCCCGGCAGGGCTATGGCTACACCTTC. The rearrangement uses TRBV11-3 and TRBJ1-2; D perhaps matches TRBD1 (5 bases). The CDR3 extends over 17 amino acids. With 1 base removed from V and 4 bases from J, the gap between germline ends came to 19 bases. Germline V gives CDR1 SGHNT, CDR2 YENEEA.